The 17 T cell receptor beta chains listed next were all sequenced from one sample in a study of T cells in localized non-small cell lung cancer. TCRdb's table, derived via immunoSEQ multiplex PCR, lists solely in-frame clones and lacks some. The sample gives 90,000 to 100,000 clones, under 95% of which show up once; roughly 4.3% is in the top ten. Sequenced here: PBMCs, sampled before any cancer treatment. Receptor source: a woman between 35 and 75 years old with stage II squamous cell lung carcinoma.

V and J are TRBV7-2 and TRBJ2-1; D unclear. The CDR3 is 14 amino acids. V lost 1 base and J lost 10, with 14 bases in between. Germline CDR1 reads SGHTA; CDR2 reads FQGNSA. The CDR3 region has the DNA TGTGCCAGCAGCTTAGGCGGCGGAGTCATGGAGCAGTTCTTC. This encodes CASSLGGGVMEQFF. The full variable domain, with the rest looked up from reference TRBV7-2 and TRBJ2-1, is GAGVSQSPSNKVTEKGKDVELRCDPISGHTALYWYRQSLGQGLEFLIYFQGNSAPDKSGLPSDRFSAERTGGSVSTLTIQRTQQEDSAVYLCASSLGGGVMEQFFGPGTRLTVL.

Concerning this clone: The conserved phenylalanine or tryptophan normally closing the CDR3 is absent here, so this likely arose from a read error. The DNA is omitted, as the CDR3 cannot be located on it reliably, and the CDR3 follows TCRdb's listing. J is TRBJ2-7 and V is TRBV19; TRBD1, the table's D call, lacks a check against the DNA. The germline V gene encodes CDR1 LNHDA and CDR2 SQIVND (reference sequence). The CDR3 has 12 residues if both end residues are counted. The CDR3 here is CASSIPRDRGTR.

V and J are TRBV19 and TRBJ1-5; D ambiguous. The CDR3 has 14 residues. Germline CDR1 LNHDA, CDR2 SQIVND (reference sequence). The V end lost 1 base, the J end lost 7 bases, and 11 bases lay between the germline ends. The CDR3: CASSIAGAGQPQHF. CDR3 DNA: TGTGCCAGTAGTATAGCCGGAGCGGGCCAGCCCCAGCATTTT. Combining the CDR3 with reference TRBV19 and TRBJ1-5 gives the whole variable domain DGGITQSPKYLFRKEGQNVTLSCEQNLNHDAMYWYRQDPGQGLRLIYYSQIVNDFQKGDIAEGYSVSREKKESFPLTVTSAQKNPTAFYLCASSIAGAGQPQHFGDGTRLSIL.

V usage is TRBV6-6 and J usage is TRBJ2-7, with TRBD1 identical over 8 bases. Germline CDR1 MNHNY, CDR2 SVGAGI (reference sequence). V trimming: 7 bases; J trimming: 6 bases; junction bases outside the gene matches: 5. The CDR3 extends over 12 amino acids. CDR3 coding DNA: TGTGCCAGCAAGGACAGGGTAGGCGAGCAGTACTTC. Amino acids: CASKDRVGEQYF.

V and J are TRBV28 and TRBJ2-4; weak D call: TRBD1 (6 bases). CDR3 length: 15 amino acids. Germline CDR1 MDHEN, CDR2 SYDVKM. Trimming removed 6 bases from V and 4 bases from J, with 16 bases in between. In DNA, the CDR3 is TGTGCCAGCAGCCACCCGCGTGGACAGAAAAACATTCAGTACTTC. Translating it yields CASSHPRGQKNIQYF.

The gene calls are TRBV5-5 and TRBJ1-2, with D possibly TRBD1 on 5 matching bases. Germline lookup yields CDR1 SGHKS and CDR2 YYEKEE (reference sequence). V was cut by 4 bases and J by 8 bases, with 12 bases left in between. The CDR3 length is 12 residues. CDR3 amino acids: CASSKAGFGYTF. CDR3 DNA sequence: TGTGCCAGCAGCAAAGCAGGGTTCGGCTACACCTTC.

This clone was seen once. The gene calls are TRBV7-8 and TRBJ1-1; D perhaps matches TRBD1 (5 bases). Germline CDR1 and CDR2: SGHVS and FQNEAQ. V was pared by 1 base and J by 1 base, with 10 bases between. There are 15 residues in the CDR3. The CDR3 DNA reads TGTGCCAGCAGCTTAGTAGCAGGGTCGAACACTGAAGCTTTCTTT. Residues: CASSLVAGSNTEAFF.

The chain uses TRBV11-3 and TRBJ2-7, with TRBD1 identical over 10 bases. This CDR3 spans 14 amino acids. Germline V gene lookup returns CDR1 SGHNT and CDR2 YENEEA. V lost 2 bases, J lost 4 bases, and 2 bases stayed unmatched. CDR3 nucleotides: TGTGCCAGCAGCTTAAGGGGACAGGGGTACGAGCAGTACTTC. Its translation: CASSLRGQGYEQYF.

This sequence joins TRBV6-1 and TRBJ1-4; D uncertain. The CDR3 totals 11 residues. CDR1 is MNHNS, CDR2 SASEGT, per germline. Deletions cut 8 bases from V and 8 bases from J, with 9 bases between. The CDR3 loop is CASGFSEKLFF. CDR3 nucleotides: TGTGCCAGCGGATTTAGCGAAAAACTGTTTTTT.

The J gene is TRBJ1-1, the V gene TRBV7-8; D gene unclear. Germline CDR1 and CDR2: SGHVS and FQNEAQ. The germline V and J ends were trimmed by 2 bases and 1 base, with 8 bases remaining between them. This CDR3 spans 14 amino acids. The CDR3 sequence is CASSLRRENTEAFF. DNA for the CDR3: TGTGCCAGCAGCTTACGACGAGAGAACACTGAAGCTTTCTTT.

This sequence joins TRBV6-1 and TRBJ2-5; weak D call: TRBD2 (5 bases). This CDR3 spans 15 amino acids. The germline V gene has CDR1 MNHNS and CDR2 SASEGT. V shed 4 bases and J shed 1 base, with 13 bases lying between them. CDR3: CASSGPGSIQETQYF. CDR3 nucleotides: TGTGCCAGCAGTGGCCCGGGATCCATCCAAGAGACCCAGTACTTC.

The chain links TRBV7-2 to TRBJ1-2; D is uncertain. CDR1 is SGHTA, CDR2 FQGNSA, per germline. Trimming took off 1 base at V and 1 base at J, with 10 bases between the two ends. The CDR3 has 15 amino acids. CDR3 coding DNA: TGTGCCAGCAGCTTAGTCGCCAGCCTTAACTATGGCTACACCTTC. It translates to CASSLVASLNYGYTF.

This chain connects TRBV19 to TRBJ1-1; D remains unclear. CDR1 LNHDA and CDR2 SQIVND come from the germline V gene (reference sequence). Between the trimmed V and J ends, which lost 8 bases and 5 bases, there was a span of 12 bases. This CDR3 spans 12 amino acids. In DNA, the CDR3 is TGTGCCAGTCAGAGGAGTCCTACTGAAGCTTTCTTT. This translates into CASQRSPTEAFF.

The V gene is TRBV6-1, the J gene TRBJ2-6, with D uncertain. V was shortened by 6 bases and J by 2 bases, with 11 bases between the two germline ends. This CDR3 spans 15 amino acids. Germline CDR1 is MNHNS and CDR2 is SASEGT. The CDR3: CASRPIATGANVLTF. DNA of the CDR3: TGTGCCAGCAGGCCTATAGCCACTGGGGCCAACGTCCTGACTTTC.

V usage is TRBV6-1 and J usage is TRBJ2-3, with D possibly called TRBD1 or TRBD2 (6 bases each). Germline values: CDR1 MNHNS, CDR2 SASEGT. Trimming removed 4 bases from V and 5 bases from J, with 19 bases in between. The CDR3 covers 16 residues. As DNA, the CDR3 is TGTGCCAGCAGTGTCCCCTTGACGGGGGCCAGAGATACGCAGTATTTT. It yields the protein CASSVPLTGARDTQYF.

This chain links TRBV27 with TRBJ2-1; 10 positions match TRBD1. With V trimmed by 5 bases and J by 0 bases, 13 bases remained unmatched. Germline-derived CDR1 and CDR2 are MNHEY and SMNVEV (reference sequence). There are 19 residues in the CDR3. CDR3 sequence (DNA): TGTGCCAGCAGTGGCCGGGACAGGGGATTTTTCCACTCCTACAATGAGCAGTTCTTC. This gives the protein CASSGRDRGFFHSYNEQFF.

The CDR3 here is CASSFWGRGYGYTF. The CDR3 DNA reads TGTGCCAGCAGCTTCTGGGGAAGGGGCTATGGCTACACCTTC. The V gene is TRBV13, the J gene TRBJ1-2; possible D gene TRBD1, 5 bases. V was clipped by 3 bases and J by 4 bases, with 12 bases between them. The CDR3 runs 14 residues. The V gene's germline CDR1 is PRHDT and CDR2 FYEKMQ (reference sequence).